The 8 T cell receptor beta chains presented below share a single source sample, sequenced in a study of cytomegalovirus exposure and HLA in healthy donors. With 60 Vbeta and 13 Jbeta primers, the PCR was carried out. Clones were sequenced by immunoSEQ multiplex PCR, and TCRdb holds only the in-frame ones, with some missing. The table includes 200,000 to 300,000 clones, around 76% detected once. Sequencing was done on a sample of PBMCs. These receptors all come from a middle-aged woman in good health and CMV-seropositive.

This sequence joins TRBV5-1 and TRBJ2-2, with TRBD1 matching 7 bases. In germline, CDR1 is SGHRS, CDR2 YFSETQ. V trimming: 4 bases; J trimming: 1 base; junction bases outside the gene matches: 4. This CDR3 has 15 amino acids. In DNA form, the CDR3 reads TGCGCCAGCAGCCAACAGGGGTGGAACACCGGGGAGCTGTTTTTT. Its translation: CASSQQGWNTGELFF.

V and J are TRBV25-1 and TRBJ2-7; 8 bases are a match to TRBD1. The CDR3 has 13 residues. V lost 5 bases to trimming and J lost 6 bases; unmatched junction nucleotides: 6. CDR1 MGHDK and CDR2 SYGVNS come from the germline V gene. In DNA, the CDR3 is TGTGCCAGCAGTAGGACAGGGCCGGGCGAGCAGTACTTC. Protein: CASSRTGPGEQYF.

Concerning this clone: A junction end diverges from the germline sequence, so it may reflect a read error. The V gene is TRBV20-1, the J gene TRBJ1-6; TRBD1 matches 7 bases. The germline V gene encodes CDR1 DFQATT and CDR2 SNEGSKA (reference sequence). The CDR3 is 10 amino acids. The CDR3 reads CSAFTGDHIF. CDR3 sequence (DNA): TGCAGTGCGTTTACAGGGGACCATATATTT.

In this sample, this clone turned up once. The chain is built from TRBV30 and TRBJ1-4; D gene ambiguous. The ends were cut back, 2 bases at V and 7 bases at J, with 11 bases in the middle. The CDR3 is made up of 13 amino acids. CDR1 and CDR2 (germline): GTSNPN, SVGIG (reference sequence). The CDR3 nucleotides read TGTGCCTGGAGTCGAGGGCTGGCTGAAAAACTGTTTTTT. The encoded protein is CAWSRGLAEKLFF.

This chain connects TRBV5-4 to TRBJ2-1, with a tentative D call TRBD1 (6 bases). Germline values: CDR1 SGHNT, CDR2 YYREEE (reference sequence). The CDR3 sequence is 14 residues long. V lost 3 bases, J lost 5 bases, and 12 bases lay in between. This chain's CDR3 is CASSSDRSDNEQFF. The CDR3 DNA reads TGTGCCAGCAGCTCCGACAGGAGCGACAATGAGCAGTTCTTC.

The CDR3 loop reads CAWGRGSTNQETQYF. CDR3 DNA: TGTGCCTGGGGGCGGGGGAGCACCAACCAAGAGACCCAGTACTTC. The rearrangement joins TRBV30 to TRBJ2-5; 7 nucleotides align to TRBD2. The CDR3 contains 15 residues. Germline V gene lookup returns CDR1 GTSNPN and CDR2 SVGIG (reference sequence). V was pared by 5 bases and J by 0 bases, with 9 bases of the junction left unmatched.

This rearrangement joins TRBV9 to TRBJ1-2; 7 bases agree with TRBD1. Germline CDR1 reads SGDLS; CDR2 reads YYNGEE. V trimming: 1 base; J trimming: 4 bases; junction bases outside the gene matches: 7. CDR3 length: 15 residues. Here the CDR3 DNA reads TGTGCCAGCAGCGTATCCGGGACAGCTTTCTATGGCTACACCTTC. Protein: CASSVSGTAFYGYTF.

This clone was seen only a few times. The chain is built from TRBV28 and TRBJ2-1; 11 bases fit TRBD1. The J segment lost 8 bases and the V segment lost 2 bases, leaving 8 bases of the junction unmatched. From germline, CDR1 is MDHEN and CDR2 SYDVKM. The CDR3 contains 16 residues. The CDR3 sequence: CASSLGQGARQDEQFF. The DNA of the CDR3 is TGTGCCAGCAGTTTAGGACAGGGGGCCCGGCAGGATGAGCAGTTCTTC. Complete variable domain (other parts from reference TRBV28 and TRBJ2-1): DVKVTQSSRYLVKRTGEKVFLECVQDMDHENMFWYRQDPGLGLRLIYFSYDVKMKEKGDIPEGYSVSREKKERFSLILESASTNQTSMYLCASSLGQGARQDEQFFGPGTRLTVL.